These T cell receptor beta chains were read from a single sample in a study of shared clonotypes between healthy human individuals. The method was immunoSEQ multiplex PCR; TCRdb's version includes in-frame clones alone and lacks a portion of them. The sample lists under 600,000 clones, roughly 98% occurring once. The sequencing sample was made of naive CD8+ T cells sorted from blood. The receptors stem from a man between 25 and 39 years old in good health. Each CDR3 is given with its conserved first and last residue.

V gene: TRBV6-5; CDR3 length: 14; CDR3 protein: CASSYTGGMGELFF
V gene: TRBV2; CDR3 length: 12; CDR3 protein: CASIQKHNEQFF
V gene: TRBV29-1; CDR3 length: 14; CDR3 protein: CSVLLAGASNEQFF
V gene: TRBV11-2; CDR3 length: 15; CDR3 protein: CASSSTSGNTGELFF
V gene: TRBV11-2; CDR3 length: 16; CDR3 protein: CASSPTDSGRKETQYF
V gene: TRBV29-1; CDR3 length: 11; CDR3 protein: CSVESRDGYTF
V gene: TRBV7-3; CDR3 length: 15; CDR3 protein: CASSPTSANTDTQYF
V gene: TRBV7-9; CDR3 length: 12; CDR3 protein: CASSLAATEAFF
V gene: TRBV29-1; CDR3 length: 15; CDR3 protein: CSVELVGVNTGELFF
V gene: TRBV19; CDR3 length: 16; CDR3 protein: CASRSWGSQINQPQHF
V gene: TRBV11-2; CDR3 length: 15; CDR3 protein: CASSLLTGMNTEAFF
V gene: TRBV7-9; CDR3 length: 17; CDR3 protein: CASSPSPGQGGTGELFF
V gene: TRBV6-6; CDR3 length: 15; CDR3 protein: CASSYLLAASGELFF
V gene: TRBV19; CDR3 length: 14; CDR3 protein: CASSIGTGDNEQFF
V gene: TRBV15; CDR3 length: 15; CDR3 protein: CATALEQAINQPQHF
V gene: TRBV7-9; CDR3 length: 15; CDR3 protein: CASSFGSIGTGELFF
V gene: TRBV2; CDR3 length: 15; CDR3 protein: CASRESGTADYEQYF
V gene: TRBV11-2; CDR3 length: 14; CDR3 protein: CASRQAGVRGEQFF
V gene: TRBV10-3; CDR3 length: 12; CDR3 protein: CATVGTEYEQYF
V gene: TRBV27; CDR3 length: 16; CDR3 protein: CASSLISTGGGGELFF
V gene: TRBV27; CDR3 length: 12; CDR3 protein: CASSSSNYEQYF
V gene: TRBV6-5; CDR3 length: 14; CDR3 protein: CASSLQVSSYEQYF
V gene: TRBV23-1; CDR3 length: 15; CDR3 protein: CASSQSRDRGYEQYF
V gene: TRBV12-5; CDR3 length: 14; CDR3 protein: CASGQGQGAETQYF
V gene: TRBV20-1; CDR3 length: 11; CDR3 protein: CSAKQGYGYTF
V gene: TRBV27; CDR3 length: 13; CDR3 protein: CASSLDRATEAFF
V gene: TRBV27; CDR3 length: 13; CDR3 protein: CASSSGWETEAFF
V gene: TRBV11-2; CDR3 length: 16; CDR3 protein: CASSLWRDSGIYEQYF
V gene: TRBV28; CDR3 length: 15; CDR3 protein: CASSATPGVNTEAFF
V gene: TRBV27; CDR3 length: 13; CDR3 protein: CASSGSTGETQYF
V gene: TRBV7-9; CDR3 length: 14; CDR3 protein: CASMPPQGGNEQYF